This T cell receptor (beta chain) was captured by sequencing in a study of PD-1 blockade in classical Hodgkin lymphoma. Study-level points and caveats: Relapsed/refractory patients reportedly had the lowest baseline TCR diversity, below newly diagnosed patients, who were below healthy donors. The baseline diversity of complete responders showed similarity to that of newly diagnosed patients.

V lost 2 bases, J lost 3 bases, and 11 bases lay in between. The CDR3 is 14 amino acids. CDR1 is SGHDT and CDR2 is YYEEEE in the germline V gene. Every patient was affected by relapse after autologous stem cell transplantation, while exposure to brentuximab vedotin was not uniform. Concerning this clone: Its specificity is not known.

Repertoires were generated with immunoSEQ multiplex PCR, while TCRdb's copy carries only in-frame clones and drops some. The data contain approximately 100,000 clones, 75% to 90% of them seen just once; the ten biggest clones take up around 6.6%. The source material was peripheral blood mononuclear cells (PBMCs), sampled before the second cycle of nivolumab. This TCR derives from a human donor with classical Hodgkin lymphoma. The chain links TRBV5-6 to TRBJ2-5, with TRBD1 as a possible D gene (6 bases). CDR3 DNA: TGTGCCAGCAGCTTAGTGGACAGTGAAGAGACCCAGTACTTC. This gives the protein CASSLVDSEETQYF.